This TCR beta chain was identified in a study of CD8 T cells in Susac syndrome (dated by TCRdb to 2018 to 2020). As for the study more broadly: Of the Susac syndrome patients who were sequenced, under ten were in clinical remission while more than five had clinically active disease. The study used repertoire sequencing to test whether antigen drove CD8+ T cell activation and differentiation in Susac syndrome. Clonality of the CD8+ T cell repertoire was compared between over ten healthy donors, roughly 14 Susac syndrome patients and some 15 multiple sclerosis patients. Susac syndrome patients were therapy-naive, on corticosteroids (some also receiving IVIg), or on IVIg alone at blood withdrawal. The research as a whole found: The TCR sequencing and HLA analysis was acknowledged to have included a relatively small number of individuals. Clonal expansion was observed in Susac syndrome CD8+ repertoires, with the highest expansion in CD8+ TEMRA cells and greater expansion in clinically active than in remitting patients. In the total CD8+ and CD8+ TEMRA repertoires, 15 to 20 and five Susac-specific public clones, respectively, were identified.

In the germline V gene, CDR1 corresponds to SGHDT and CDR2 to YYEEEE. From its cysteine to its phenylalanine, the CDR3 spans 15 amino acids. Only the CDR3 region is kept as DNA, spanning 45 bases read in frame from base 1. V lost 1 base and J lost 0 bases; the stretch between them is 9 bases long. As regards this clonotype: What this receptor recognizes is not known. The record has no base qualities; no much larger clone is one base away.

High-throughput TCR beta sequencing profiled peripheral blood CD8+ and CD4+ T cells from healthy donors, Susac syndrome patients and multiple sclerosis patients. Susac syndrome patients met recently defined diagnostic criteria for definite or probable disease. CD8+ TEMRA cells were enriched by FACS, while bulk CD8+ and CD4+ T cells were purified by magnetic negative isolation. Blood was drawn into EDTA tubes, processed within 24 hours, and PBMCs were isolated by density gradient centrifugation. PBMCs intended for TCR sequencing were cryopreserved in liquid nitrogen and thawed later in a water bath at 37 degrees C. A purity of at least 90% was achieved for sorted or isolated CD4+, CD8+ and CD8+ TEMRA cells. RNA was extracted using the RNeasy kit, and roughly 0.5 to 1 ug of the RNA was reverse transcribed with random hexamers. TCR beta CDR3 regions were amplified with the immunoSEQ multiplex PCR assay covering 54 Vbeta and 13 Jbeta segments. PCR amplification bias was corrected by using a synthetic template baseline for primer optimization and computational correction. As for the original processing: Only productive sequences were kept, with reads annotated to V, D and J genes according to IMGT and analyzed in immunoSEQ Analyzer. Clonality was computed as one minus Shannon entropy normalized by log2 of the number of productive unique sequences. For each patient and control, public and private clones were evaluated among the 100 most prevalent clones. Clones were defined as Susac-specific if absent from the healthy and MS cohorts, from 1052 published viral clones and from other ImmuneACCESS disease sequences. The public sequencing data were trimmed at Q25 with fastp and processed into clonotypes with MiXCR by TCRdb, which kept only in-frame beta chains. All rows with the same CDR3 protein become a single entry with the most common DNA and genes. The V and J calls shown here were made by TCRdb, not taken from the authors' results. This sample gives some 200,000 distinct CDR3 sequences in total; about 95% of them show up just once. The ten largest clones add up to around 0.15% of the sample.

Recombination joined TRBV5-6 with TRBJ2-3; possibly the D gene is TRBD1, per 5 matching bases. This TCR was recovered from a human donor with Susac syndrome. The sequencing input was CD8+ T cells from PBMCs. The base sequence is TGTGCCAGCAGCTTGTTCCAGGGCAGCACAGATACGCAGTATTTT. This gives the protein CASSLFQGSTDTQYF. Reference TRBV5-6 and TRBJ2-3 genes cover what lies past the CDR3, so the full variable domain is DAGVTQSPTHLIKTRGQQVTLRCSPKSGHDTVSWYQQALGQGPQFIFQYYEEEERQRGNFPDRFSGHQFPNYSSELNVNALLLGDSALYLCASSLFQGSTDTQYFGPGTRLTVL.